This T cell receptor beta chain was found in a study of blood T cell repertoires in COVID-19. Study as a whole: Whether acute or convalescent, the COVID-19 samples came from the United States, Italy and Spain. From T cells, B-cell-depleted T cells, or PBMCs came the material, which was cDNA or gDNA.

Unmatched junction bases numbered 2, after V lost 0 bases and J lost 1 base. This CDR3 has 16 amino acids. Germline V gene data show CDR1 as LGHDT and CDR2 as YNNKEL (reference sequence). The table lists this clone with a few counts. Per the authors' pipeline: For nucleated cells, counts were estimated from reference gene primer amplification. Produced via immunoSEQ multiplex PCR; TCRdb's table is partial and in-frame only. V, J and clone size derive from that table, while D and trimming were established from the DNA sequence. This table has around 70,000 clones, around three quarters appearing once. Material for sequencing was peripheral blood. This receptor was identified in a human donor in a cohort sampled during active COVID-19. This chain links TRBV3-1 (or the pseudogene TRBV3-2) with TRBJ2-4, with 8 bases lining up with TRBD2. CDR3 loop: CASSQDSGTAKNIQYF. The CDR3 region has the DNA TGTGCCAGCAGCCAAGATAGCGGGACGGCCAAAAACATTCAGTACTTC.